These T cell receptor beta chains were read from a single sample in a study of T cell changes during pregnancy in multiple sclerosis. The data were produced by immunoSEQ multiplex PCR, yet TCRdb's version contains in-frame clones alone and is incomplete. This sample has roughly 90,000 clones, with 94% found just once. The source material was peripheral blood, sampled in the third trimester of pregnancy. These receptors were collected from a female donor with multiple sclerosis, enrolled in a pregnancy study. The CDR3 runs from the conserved cysteine through the conserved F or W. The order of the fields is D gene, V gene, J gene, clone size, CDR3 DNA, CDR3 protein. D genes are given only for firm matches. A clone size is listed for some rows: how often the clone was seen (once, few, many), or a class if it is expanded.

.,TRBV7-8,TRBJ2-2,.,TGTGCCAGCAGCTTATTCAAGCGGGCAAAGAACACCGGGGAGCTGTTTTTT,CASSLFKRAKNTGELFF
TRBD1,TRBV23-1,TRBJ2-3,.,TGCGCCAGCAGTCCGTCAAGCCAGGGGGCATCAGATACGCAGTATTTT,CASSPSSQGASDTQYF
.,TRBV29-1,TRBJ1-1,.,TGCAGCGCCATCGCGGAGTCCCAGAACACTGAAGCTTTCTTT,CSAIAESQNTEAFF
.,TRBV4-3,TRBJ2-2,.,TGCGCCAGCAGCCAAGTAAGCGGTTACACCGGGGAGCTGTTTTTT,CASSQVSGYTGELFF
.,TRBV7-2,TRBJ2-5,.,TGTGCCAGCAGCTTACCCTTAGCCGTCCAGACCCAGTACTTC,CASSLPLAVQTQYF
.,TRBV19,TRBJ2-3,.,TGTGCCAGTTTGGACATATTCACAGATACGCAGTATTTT,CASLDIFTDTQYF
.,TRBV9,TRBJ2-7,once,TGTGCCAGCAGCCCCAGGGGGACTGGGTCCTACGAGCAGTACTTC,CASSPRGTGSYEQYF
.,TRBV29-1,TRBJ2-2,once,TGCAGCGTTGAAGATCCCCGGGAGCTTGGCCCCGGGGAGCTGTTTTTT,CSVEDPRELGPGELFF
.,TRBV6-1,TRBJ1-5,.,TGTGCCAGCAGTGAAGGAGCAGGAGGGTATCAGCCCCAGCATTTT,CASSEGAGGYQPQHF
TRBD1,TRBV28,TRBJ1-4,.,TGTGCCAGCACCGGGACAGTTAATGAAAAACTGTTTTTT,CASTGTVNEKLFF
TRBD2,TRBV19,TRBJ2-3,.,TGTGCCAGTAGAAGCGGGGGCTACACAGATACGCAGTATTTT,CASRSGGYTDTQYF
.,TRBV28,TRBJ2-1,.,TGTGCCAGCAGTTTGTACTTACTCAATGAGCAGTTCTTC,CASSLYLLNEQFF
TRBD2,TRBV11-2,TRBJ2-1,.,TGTGCCAGCAGCTTGGTAGCGGGACTTAACAATGAGCAGTTCTTC,CASSLVAGLNNEQFF
TRBD1,TRBV5-4,TRBJ2-1,.,TGTGCCAGCAGCCCGAGACAGGGCTCCTACAATGAGCAGTTCTTC,CASSPRQGSYNEQFF
TRBD2,TRBV11-2,TRBJ2-2,.,TGTGCCAGCTCGGAACTAGCGGGAGGCACCGGGGAGCTGTTTTTT,CASSELAGGTGELFF
TRBD2,TRBV6-4,TRBJ2-1,few,TGTGCCAGCAGTCTGACTAGCGGAAACTACAATGAGCAGTTCTTC,CASSLTSGNYNEQFF
.,TRBV19,TRBJ1-4,.,TGTGCCAGTAGTATTCGGTCAACTGAAAAACTGTTTTTT,CASSIRSTEKLFF
.,TRBV7-6,TRBJ2-3,.,TGTGCCAGCAGCCTAGACAATGGAGATACGCAGTATTTT,CASSLDNGDTQYF
.,TRBV7-8,TRBJ1-3,.,TGTGCCAGCAGCTTACGGGGGGCTGGAAACACCATATATTTT,CASSLRGAGNTIYF
.,TRBV18,TRBJ2-1,.,TGTGCCAGCTCACCATCTTCCCCAGGGTCCTACAATGAGCAGTTCTTC,CASSPSSPGSYNEQFF
TRBD1,TRBV6-1,TRBJ1-5,.,TGTGCCAGCAGTGAAGGGACAGGGGGCCTTCCCCAGCATTTT,CASSEGTGGLPQHF
TRBD1,TRBV5-1,TRBJ1-4,.,TGCGCCAGCAGCTCCCAGGGGGCTAATGAAAAACTGTTTTTT,CASSSQGANEKLFF
TRBD2,TRBV7-9,TRBJ2-5,once,TGTGCCAGCTCTCTGGGGGAGGGCCTTCAAGAGACCCAGTACTTC,CASSLGEGLQETQYF
TRBD1,TRBV19,TRBJ1-1,.,TGTGCCAGTAGTATAGGGGACAGAATGAACACTGAAGCTTTCTTT,CASSIGDRMNTEAFF
TRBD1,TRBV6-4,TRBJ2-7,.,TGTGCCAGCGGCGAACAGGGGCCCCCCTACGAGCAGTACTTC,CASGEQGPPYEQYF
TRBD1,TRBV2,TRBJ2-4,once,TGTGCCAGCAGTGACCCCGGGACAGGAGAGTACTTC,CASSDPGTGEYF
.,TRBV19,TRBJ1-2,.,TGTGCCAGTAGTGGTGGGGCCGGAAACTATGGCTACACCTTC,CASSGGAGNYGYTF
TRBD2,TRBV6-1,TRBJ2-7,.,TGTGCCAGCAGTGAAGGACTAGCGGGGGTCGTCTCCTACGAGCAGTACTTC,CASSEGLAGVVSYEQYF
.,TRBV6-1,TRBJ2-7,.,TGTGCCAGCAGTGAAGCCCTAGACTACGAGCAGTACTTC,CASSEALDYEQYF
TRBD1,TRBV6-5,TRBJ2-2,.,TGTGCCAGCAGGCCTCAGGGGGCCCAACCCGGGGAGCTGTTTTTT,CASRPQGAQPGELFF
.,TRBV6-1,TRBJ1-1,.,TGTGCCAGCAGTGACAGTCTGAACACTGAAGCTTTCTTT,CASSDSLNTEAFF